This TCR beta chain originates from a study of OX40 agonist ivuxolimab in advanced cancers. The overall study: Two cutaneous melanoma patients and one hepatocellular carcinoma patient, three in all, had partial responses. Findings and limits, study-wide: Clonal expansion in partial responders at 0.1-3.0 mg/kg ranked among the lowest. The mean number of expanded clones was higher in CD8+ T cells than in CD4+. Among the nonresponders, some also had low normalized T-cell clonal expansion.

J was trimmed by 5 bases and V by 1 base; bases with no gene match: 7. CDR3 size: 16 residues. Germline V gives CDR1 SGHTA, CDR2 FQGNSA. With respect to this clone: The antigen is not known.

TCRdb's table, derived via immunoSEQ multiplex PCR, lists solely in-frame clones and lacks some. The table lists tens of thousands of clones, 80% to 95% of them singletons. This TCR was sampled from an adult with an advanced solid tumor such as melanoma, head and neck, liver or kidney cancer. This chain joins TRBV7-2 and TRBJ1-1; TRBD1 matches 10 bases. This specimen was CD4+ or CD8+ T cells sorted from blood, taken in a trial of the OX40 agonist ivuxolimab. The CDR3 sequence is CASSLGQGARGTEAFF. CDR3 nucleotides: TGTGCCAGCAGCTTAGGACAGGGGGCGCGAGGGACTGAAGCTTTCTTT.